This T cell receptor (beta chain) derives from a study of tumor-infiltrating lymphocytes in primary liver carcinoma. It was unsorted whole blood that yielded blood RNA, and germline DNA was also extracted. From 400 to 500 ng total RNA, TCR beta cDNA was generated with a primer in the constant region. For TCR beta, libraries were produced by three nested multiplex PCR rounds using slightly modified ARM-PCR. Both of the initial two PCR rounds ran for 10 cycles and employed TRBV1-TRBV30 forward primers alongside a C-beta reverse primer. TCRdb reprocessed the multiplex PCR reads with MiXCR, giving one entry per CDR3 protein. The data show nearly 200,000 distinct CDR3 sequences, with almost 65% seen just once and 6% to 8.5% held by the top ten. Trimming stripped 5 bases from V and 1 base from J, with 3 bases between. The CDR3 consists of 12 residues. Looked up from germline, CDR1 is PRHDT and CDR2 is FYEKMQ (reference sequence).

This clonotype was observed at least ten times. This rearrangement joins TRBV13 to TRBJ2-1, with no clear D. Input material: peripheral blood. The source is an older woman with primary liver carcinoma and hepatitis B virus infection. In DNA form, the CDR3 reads TGTGCCAGCAGCCGTTCCTACAATGAGCAGTTCTTC. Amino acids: CASSRSYNEQFF. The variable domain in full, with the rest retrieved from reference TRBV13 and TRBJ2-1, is AAGVIQSPRHLIKEKRETATLKCYPIPRHDTVYWYQQGPGQDPQFLISFYEKMQSDKGSIPDRFSAQQFSDYHSELNMSSLELGDSALYFCASSRSYNEQFFGPGTRLTVL.